This record concerns one T cell receptor beta chain sequence. This sample is part of a study of a mutant IDH1 vaccine in newly diagnosed glioma. Across the whole study: Before enrollment, patients got radiotherapy alone, temozolomide alone, or mostly the combination.

Germline CDR1 reads SEHNR; CDR2 reads FQNEAQ (reference sequence). This CDR3 is 12 amino acids long. V lost 5 bases, J lost 6 bases, and 11 bases lay in between. The table came from immunoSEQ multiplex PCR; TCRdb's copy has only in-frame clones and leaves some out. The sample holds about 34,000 clones, around 83% seen once. Time point: baseline, week 1 (first vaccination visit). Treatment denoted: pre-vaccination baseline after standard-of-care therapy. Donor tumors were new WHO grade 3 or 4 IDH1-mutant, ATRX-lost astrocytomas. The chain carries TRBV7-9 and TRBJ2-7; perhaps TRBD2 as D (6 bases). The starting material was peripheral blood mononuclear cells (PBMCs), obtained from a glioma patient treated with radiotherapy, temozolomide or both. The receptor was isolated from a man aged 50 to 60 with glioma. Some clones in this sample may be carry-over from other donors' samples. CDR3 nucleotide sequence: TGTGCCAGCAGCGTACAGGAGGGCGAGCAGTACTTC. Translating it yields CASSVQEGEQYF.